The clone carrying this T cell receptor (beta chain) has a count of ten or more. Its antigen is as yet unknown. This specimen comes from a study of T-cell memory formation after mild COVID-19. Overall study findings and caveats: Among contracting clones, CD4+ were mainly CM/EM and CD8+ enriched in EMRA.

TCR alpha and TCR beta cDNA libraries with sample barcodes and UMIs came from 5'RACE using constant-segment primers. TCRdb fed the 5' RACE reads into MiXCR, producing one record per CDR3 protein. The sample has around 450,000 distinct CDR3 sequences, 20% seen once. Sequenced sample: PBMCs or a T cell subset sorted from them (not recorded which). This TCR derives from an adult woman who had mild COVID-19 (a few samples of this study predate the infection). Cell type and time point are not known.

The CDR3 reads CSARVGTRNNEQFF. The CDR3 DNA sequence: TGCAGTGCTAGAGTTGGGACTCGGAACAATGAGCAGTTCTTC. The gene calls are TRBV20-1 and TRBJ2-1, with a possible D match to TRBD2 (6 bases). The CDR3 is made up of 14 amino acids. Trimming removed 1 base from V and 5 bases from J, with 12 bases in between. Germline CDR1 is DFQATT and CDR2 is SNEGSKA (reference sequence).